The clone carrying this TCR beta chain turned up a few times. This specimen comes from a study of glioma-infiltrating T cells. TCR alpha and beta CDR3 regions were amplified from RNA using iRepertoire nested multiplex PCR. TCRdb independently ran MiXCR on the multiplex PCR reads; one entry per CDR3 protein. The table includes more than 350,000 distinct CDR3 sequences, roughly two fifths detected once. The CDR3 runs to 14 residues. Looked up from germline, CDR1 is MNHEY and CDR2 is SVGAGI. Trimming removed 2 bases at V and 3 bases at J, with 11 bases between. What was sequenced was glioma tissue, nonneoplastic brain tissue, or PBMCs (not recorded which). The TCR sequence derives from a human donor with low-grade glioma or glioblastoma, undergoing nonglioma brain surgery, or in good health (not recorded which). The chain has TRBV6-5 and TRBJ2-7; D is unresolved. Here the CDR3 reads CASSYRLGFYEQYF. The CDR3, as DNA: TGTGCCAGCAGTTACAGGTTGGGGTTCTACGAGCAGTACTTC.